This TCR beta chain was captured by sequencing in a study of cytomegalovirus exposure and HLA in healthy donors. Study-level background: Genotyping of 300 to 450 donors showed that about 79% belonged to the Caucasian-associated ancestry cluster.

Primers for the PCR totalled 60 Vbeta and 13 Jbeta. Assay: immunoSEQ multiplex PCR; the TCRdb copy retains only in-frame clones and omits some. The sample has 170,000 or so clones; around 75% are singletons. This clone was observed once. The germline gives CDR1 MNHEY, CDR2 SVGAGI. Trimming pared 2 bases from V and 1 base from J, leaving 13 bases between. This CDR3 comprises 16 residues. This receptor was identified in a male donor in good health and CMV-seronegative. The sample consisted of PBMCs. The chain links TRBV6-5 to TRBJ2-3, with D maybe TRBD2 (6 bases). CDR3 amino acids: CASSYRGGVGTDTQYF. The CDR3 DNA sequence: TGTGCCAGCAGTTACCGGGGCGGGGTTGGCACAGATACGCAGTATTTT.